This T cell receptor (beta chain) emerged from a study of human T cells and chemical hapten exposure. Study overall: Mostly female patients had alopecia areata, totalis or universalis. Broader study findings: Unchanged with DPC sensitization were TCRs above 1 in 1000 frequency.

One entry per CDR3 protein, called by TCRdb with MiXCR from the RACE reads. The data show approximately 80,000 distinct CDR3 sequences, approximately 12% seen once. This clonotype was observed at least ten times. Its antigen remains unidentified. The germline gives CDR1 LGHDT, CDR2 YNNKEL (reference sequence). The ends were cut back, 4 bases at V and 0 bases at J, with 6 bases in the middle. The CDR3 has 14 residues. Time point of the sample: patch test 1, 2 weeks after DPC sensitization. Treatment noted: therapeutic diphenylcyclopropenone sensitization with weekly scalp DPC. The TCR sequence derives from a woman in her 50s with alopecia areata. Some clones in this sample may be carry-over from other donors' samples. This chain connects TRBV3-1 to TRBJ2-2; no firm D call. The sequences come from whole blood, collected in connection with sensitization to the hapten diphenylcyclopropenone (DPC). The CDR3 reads CASSRRTNTGELFF. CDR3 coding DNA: TGTGCCAGCAGCCGCAGGACGAACACCGGGGAGCTGTTTTTT.